The rows below give T cell receptor beta chains drawn from one sample of a study of blood T cells in healthy people across ages. TCRdb ran MiXCR on the 5' RACE reads and lists one entry per CDR3 protein. The data contain hundreds of thousands of distinct CDR3 sequences, under 65% of them singletons. Sequencing was performed on blood. Receptors were obtained from a woman of 80 years or more in good health. Both conserved end residues are part of each CDR3. Each record gives: V gene, D gene, J gene, clone size, CDR3 protein, CDR3 DNA. The D gene is left open where the match is weak. Clone size is stated in some rows and not others, as once, few, many or a class when expanded.

v_call: TRBV12-3/TRBV12-4; d_call: TRBD2; j_call: TRBJ2-6; clone_size: NA; cdr3_aa: CASSLGLAGVNSGANVLTF; cdr3_nt: TGTGCCAGCAGTTTAGGACTAGCGGGGGTGAACTCTGGGGCCAACGTCCTGACTTTC
v_call: TRBV29-1; d_call: NA; j_call: TRBJ2-1; clone_size: many; cdr3_aa: CSVVNEGNEQFF; cdr3_nt: TGCAGCGTTGTAAATGAGGGAAATGAGCAGTTCTTC
v_call: TRBV6-6; d_call: TRBD1; j_call: TRBJ2-7; clone_size: many; cdr3_aa: CASSYSDRAYEQYF; cdr3_nt: TGTGCCAGCAGTTACTCAGACAGGGCCTACGAGCAGTACTTC
v_call: TRBV6-2/TRBV6-3; d_call: NA; j_call: TRBJ2-7; clone_size: NA; cdr3_aa: CASSVPIGRRRSLRQYF; cdr3_nt: TGTGCCAGCAGCGTACCCATAGGACGGAGGCGATCCCTGAGGCAGTACTTC
v_call: TRBV7-9; d_call: NA; j_call: TRBJ1-2; clone_size: many; cdr3_aa: CASSKFNPGAVYGYTF; cdr3_nt: TGTGCCAGCAGCAAGTTTAACCCCGGAGCGGTCTATGGCTACACCTTC
v_call: TRBV10-3; d_call: NA; j_call: TRBJ1-6; clone_size: NA; cdr3_aa: CAISDTGGTSPLHF; cdr3_nt: TGTGCCATCAGTGACACGGGGGGAACTTCACCCCTCCACTTT
v_call: TRBV9; d_call: NA; j_call: TRBJ1-3; clone_size: few; cdr3_aa: CASSVVSGGLPGNTIYF; cdr3_nt: TGTGCCAGCAGCGTAGTGTCGGGCGGATTGCCTGGAAACACCATATATTTT
v_call: TRBV7-2; d_call: NA; j_call: TRBJ2-5; clone_size: NA; cdr3_aa: CASGRYSTETQYF; cdr3_nt: TGTGCCAGCGGTAGATACAGCACAGAGACCCAGTACTTC
v_call: TRBV2; d_call: TRBD1; j_call: TRBJ1-1; clone_size: NA; cdr3_aa: CASSFGNRGQMNTEAFF; cdr3_nt: TGTGCCAGCAGTTTCGGGAACCGGGGACAGATGAACACTGAAGCTTTCTTT
v_call: TRBV6-6; d_call: NA; j_call: TRBJ1-4; clone_size: NA; cdr3_aa: CASSRPQGPNEKLFF; cdr3_nt: TGTGCCAGCAGCCGCCCGCAGGGGCCTAATGAAAAACTGTTTTTT
v_call: TRBV10-3; d_call: NA; j_call: TRBJ2-5; clone_size: NA; cdr3_aa: CASKHGGEGETQYF; cdr3_nt: TGTGCCTCGAAGCACGGGGGTGAGGGAGAGACCCAGTACTTC
v_call: TRBV4-2; d_call: NA; j_call: TRBJ1-2; clone_size: NA; cdr3_aa: CASSQEWRGSNYGYTF; cdr3_nt: TGTGCCAGCAGCCAAGAATGGCGGGGCTCTAACTATGGCTACACCTTC
v_call: TRBV25-1; d_call: NA; j_call: TRBJ2-2; clone_size: few; cdr3_aa: CASSEFDTGELFF; cdr3_nt: TGTGCCAGCAGTGAATTCGACACCGGGGAGCTGTTTTTT
v_call: TRBV12-3/TRBV12-4; d_call: NA; j_call: TRBJ1-5; clone_size: NA; cdr3_aa: CASSLRDGRNQPQHF; cdr3_nt: TGTGCCAGCAGTCTTAGGGACGGACGCAATCAGCCCCAGCATTTT
v_call: TRBV20-1; d_call: NA; j_call: TRBJ2-1; clone_size: NA; cdr3_aa: CSAQVPSYNEQFF; cdr3_nt: TGCAGTGCCCAAGTTCCCTCTTACAATGAGCAGTTCTTC
v_call: TRBV28; d_call: TRBD2; j_call: TRBJ2-7; clone_size: NA; cdr3_aa: CASSFGLAGPFSYEQYF; cdr3_nt: TGTGCCAGCAGTTTTGGTCTAGCGGGACCCTTCTCCTACGAGCAGTACTTC
v_call: TRBV2; d_call: NA; j_call: TRBJ2-3; clone_size: NA; cdr3_aa: CASKGNELGDTQYF; cdr3_nt: TGTGCCAGCAAGGGGAATGAATTGGGAGATACGCAGTATTTT
v_call: TRBV29-1; d_call: NA; j_call: TRBJ2-5; clone_size: NA; cdr3_aa: CSVGPLETQYF; cdr3_nt: TGCAGCGTTGGGCCCCTGGAGACCCAGTACTTC
v_call: TRBV28; d_call: TRBD1; j_call: TRBJ2-1; clone_size: NA; cdr3_aa: CASRTGQGHDEQFF; cdr3_nt: TGTGCCAGCAGAACAGGACAGGGGCATGATGAGCAGTTCTTC
v_call: TRBV5-1; d_call: NA; j_call: TRBJ1-5; clone_size: NA; cdr3_aa: CASSSWGAVNQPQHF; cdr3_nt: TGCGCCAGCAGCTCCTGGGGGGCAGTCAATCAGCCCCAGCATTTT
v_call: TRBV12-3/TRBV12-4; d_call: TRBD1; j_call: TRBJ1-2; clone_size: many; cdr3_aa: CASSPGTGYHGYTF; cdr3_nt: TGTGCCAGCAGCCCCGGGACAGGGTATCATGGCTACACCTTC
v_call: TRBV27; d_call: NA; j_call: TRBJ2-7; clone_size: few; cdr3_aa: CASSTQRLGGTTYEQYF; cdr3_nt: TGTGCCAGCAGTACCCAACGTCTTGGGGGGACCACCTACGAGCAGTACTTC
v_call: TRBV10-3; d_call: NA; j_call: TRBJ2-3; clone_size: many; cdr3_aa: CAISGTQGTDTQYF; cdr3_nt: TGTGCCATCAGTGGAACCCAGGGCACAGATACGCAGTATTTT
v_call: TRBV20-1; d_call: NA; j_call: TRBJ1-1; clone_size: NA; cdr3_aa: CSAPGRTNTEAFF; cdr3_nt: TGCAGTGCCCCAGGGCGAACGAACACTGAAGCTTTCTTT
v_call: TRBV7-2; d_call: NA; j_call: TRBJ2-7; clone_size: NA; cdr3_aa: CASSLRSGLIYNEQYF; cdr3_nt: TGTGCCAGCAGCTTGAGGTCGGGTCTTATCTACAATGAGCAGTACTTC
v_call: TRBV5-1; d_call: TRBD1; j_call: TRBJ2-3; clone_size: many; cdr3_aa: CASSPGGRITDTQYF; cdr3_nt: TGCGCCAGCAGCCCAGGGGGCAGGATCACAGATACGCAGTATTTT
v_call: TRBV20-1; d_call: TRBD2; j_call: TRBJ2-1; clone_size: many; cdr3_aa: CSARDSGVYNEQFF; cdr3_nt: TGCAGTGCTAGAGATAGCGGGGTCTACAATGAGCAGTTCTTC
v_call: TRBV11-2; d_call: NA; j_call: TRBJ2-1; clone_size: NA; cdr3_aa: CASSIQGPASYNEQFF; cdr3_nt: TGTGCCAGCAGCATCCAGGGACCAGCGTCTTACAATGAGCAGTTCTTC
v_call: TRBV5-5; d_call: NA; j_call: TRBJ1-6; clone_size: NA; cdr3_aa: CASSADSGIQSPLHF; cdr3_nt: TGTGCCAGCAGCGCGGACAGCGGGATTCAGTCACCCCTCCACTTT
v_call: TRBV12-3/TRBV12-4; d_call: NA; j_call: TRBJ2-4; clone_size: many; cdr3_aa: CASSSPGILAKNIQYF; cdr3_nt: TGTGCCAGCAGTTCCCCCGGGATCCTAGCCAAAAACATTCAGTACTTC
v_call: TRBV12-3/TRBV12-4; d_call: NA; j_call: TRBJ2-5; clone_size: few; cdr3_aa: CASSFKTTHETQYF; cdr3_nt: TGTGCCAGCAGTTTCAAGACAACGCACGAGACCCAGTACTTC
v_call: TRBV7-9; d_call: NA; j_call: TRBJ2-5; clone_size: many; cdr3_aa: CASSSVWGREETQYF; cdr3_nt: TGTGCCAGCAGCTCTGTTTGGGGCAGAGAAGAGACCCAGTACTTC
v_call: TRBV29-1; d_call: NA; j_call: TRBJ2-5; clone_size: once; cdr3_aa: CSVGSIGETQYF; cdr3_nt: TGCAGCGTTGGATCCATTGGCGAGACCCAGTACTTC
v_call: TRBV15; d_call: NA; j_call: TRBJ1-1; clone_size: NA; cdr3_aa: CATRAGVGTEAFF; cdr3_nt: TGTGCCACCAGGGCAGGGGTAGGGACTGAAGCTTTCTTT
v_call: TRBV10-3; d_call: TRBD1; j_call: TRBJ2-5; clone_size: NA; cdr3_aa: CAISGDRMETQYF; cdr3_nt: TGTGCCATCAGTGGGGACAGGATGGAGACCCAGTACTTC